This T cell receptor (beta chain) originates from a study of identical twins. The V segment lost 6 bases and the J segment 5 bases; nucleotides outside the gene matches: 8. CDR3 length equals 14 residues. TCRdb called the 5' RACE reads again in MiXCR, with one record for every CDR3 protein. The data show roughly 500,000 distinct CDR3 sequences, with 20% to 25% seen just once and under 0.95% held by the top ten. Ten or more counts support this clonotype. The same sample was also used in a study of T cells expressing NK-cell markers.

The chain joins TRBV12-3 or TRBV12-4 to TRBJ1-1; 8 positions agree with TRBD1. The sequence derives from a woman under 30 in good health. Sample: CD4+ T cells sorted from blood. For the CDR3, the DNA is TGTGCCAGCAGCAGACAAACAGGGGGGACTGAAGCTTTCTTT. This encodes CASSRQTGGTEAFF.